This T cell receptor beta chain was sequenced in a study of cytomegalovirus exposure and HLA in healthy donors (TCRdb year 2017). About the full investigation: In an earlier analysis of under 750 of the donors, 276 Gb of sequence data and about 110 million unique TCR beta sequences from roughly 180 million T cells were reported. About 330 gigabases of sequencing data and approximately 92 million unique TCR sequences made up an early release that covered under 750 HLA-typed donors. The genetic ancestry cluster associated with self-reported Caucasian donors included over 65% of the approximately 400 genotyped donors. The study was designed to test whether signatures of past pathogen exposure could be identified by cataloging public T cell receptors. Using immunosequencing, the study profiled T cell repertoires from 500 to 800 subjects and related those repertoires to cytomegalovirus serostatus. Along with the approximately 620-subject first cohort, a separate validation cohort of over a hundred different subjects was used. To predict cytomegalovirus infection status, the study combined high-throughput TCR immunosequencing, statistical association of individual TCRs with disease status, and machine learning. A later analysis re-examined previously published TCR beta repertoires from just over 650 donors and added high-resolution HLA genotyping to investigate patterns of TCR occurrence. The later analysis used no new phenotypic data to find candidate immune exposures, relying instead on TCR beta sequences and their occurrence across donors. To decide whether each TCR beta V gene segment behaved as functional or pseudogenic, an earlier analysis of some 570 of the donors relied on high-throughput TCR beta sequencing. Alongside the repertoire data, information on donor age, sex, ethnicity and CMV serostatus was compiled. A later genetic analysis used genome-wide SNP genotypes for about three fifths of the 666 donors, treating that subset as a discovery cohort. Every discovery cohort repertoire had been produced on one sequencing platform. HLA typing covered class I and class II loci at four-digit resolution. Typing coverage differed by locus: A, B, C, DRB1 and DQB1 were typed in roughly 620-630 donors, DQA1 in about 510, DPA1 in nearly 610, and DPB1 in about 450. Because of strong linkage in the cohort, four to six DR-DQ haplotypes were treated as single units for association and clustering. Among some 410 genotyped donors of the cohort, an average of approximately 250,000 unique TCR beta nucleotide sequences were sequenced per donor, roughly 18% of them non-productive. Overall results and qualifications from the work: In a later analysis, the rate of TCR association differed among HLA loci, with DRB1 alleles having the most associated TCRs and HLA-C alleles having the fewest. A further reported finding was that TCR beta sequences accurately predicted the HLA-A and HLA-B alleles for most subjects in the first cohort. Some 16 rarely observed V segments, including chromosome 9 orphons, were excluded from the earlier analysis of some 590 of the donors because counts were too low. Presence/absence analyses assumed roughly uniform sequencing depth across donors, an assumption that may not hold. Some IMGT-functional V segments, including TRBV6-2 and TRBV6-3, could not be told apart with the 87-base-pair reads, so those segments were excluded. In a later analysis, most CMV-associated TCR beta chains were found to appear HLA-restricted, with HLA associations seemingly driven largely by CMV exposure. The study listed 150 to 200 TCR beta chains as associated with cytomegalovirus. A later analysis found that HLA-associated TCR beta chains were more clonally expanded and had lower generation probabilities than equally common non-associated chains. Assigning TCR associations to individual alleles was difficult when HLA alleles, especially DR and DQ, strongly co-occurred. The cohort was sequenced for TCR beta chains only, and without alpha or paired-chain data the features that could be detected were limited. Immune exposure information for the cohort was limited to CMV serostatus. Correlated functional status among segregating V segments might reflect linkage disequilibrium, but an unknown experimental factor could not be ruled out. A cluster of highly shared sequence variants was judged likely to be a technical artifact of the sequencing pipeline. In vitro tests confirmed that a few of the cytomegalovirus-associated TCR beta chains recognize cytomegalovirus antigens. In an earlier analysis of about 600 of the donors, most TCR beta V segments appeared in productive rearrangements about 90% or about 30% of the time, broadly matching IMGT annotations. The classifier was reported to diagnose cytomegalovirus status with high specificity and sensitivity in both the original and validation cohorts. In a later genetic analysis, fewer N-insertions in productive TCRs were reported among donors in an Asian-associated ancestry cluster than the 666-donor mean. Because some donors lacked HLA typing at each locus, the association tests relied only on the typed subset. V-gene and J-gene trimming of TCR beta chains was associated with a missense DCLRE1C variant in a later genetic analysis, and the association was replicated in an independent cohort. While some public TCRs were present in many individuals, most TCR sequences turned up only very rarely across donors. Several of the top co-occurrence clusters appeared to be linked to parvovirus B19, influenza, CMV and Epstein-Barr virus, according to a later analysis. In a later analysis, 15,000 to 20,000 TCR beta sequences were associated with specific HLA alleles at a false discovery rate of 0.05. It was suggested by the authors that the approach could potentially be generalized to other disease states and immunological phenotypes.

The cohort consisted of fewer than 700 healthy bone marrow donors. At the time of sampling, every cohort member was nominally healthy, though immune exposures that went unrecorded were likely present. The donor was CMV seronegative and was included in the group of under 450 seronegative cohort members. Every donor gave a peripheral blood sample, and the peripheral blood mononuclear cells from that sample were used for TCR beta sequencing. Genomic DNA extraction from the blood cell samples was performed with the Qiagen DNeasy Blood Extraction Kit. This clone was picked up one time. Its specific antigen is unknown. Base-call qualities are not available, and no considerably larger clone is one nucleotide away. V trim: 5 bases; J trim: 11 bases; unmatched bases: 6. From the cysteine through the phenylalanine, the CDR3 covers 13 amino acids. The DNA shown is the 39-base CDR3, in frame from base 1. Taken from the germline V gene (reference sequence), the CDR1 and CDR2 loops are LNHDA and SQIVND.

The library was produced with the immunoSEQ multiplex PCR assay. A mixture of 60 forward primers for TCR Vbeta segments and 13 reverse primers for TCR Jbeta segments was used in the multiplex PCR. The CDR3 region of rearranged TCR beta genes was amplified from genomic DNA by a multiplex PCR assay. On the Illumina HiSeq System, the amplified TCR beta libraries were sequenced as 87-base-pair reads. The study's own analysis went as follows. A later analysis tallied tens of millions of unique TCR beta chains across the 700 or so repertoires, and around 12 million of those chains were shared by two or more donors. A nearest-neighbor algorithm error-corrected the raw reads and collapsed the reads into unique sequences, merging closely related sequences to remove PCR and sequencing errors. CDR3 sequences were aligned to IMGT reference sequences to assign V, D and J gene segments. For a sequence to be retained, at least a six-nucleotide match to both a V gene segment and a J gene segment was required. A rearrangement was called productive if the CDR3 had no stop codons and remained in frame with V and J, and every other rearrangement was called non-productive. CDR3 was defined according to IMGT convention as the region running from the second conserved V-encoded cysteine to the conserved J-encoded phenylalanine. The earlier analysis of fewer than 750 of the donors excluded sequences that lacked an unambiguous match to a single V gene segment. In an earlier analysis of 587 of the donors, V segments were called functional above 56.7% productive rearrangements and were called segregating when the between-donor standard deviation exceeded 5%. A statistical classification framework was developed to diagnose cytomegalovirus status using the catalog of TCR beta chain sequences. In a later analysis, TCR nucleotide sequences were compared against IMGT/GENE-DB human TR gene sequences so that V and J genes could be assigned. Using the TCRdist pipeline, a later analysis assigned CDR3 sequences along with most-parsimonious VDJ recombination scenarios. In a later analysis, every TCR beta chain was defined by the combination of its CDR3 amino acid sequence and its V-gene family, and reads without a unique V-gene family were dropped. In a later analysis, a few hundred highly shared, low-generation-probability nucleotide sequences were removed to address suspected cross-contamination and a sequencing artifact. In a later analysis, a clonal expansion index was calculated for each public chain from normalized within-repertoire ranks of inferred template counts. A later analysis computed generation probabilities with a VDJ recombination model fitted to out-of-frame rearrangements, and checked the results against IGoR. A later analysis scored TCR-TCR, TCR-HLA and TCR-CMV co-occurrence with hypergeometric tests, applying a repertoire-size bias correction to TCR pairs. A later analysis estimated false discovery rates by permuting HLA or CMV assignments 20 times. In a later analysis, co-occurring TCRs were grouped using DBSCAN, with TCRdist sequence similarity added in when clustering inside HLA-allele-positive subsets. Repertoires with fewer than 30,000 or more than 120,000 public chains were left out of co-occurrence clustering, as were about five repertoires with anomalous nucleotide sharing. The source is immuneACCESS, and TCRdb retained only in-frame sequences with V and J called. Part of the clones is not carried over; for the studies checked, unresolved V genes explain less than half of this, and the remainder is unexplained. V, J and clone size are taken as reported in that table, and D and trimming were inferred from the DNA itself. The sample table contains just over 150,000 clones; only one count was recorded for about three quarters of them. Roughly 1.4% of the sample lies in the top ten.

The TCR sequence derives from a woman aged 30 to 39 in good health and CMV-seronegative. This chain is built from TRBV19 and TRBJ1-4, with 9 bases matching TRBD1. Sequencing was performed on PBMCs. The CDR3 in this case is CASSPQGARKLFF. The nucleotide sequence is TGTGCCAGTAGTCCACAGGGGGCTAGGAAACTGTTTTTT.